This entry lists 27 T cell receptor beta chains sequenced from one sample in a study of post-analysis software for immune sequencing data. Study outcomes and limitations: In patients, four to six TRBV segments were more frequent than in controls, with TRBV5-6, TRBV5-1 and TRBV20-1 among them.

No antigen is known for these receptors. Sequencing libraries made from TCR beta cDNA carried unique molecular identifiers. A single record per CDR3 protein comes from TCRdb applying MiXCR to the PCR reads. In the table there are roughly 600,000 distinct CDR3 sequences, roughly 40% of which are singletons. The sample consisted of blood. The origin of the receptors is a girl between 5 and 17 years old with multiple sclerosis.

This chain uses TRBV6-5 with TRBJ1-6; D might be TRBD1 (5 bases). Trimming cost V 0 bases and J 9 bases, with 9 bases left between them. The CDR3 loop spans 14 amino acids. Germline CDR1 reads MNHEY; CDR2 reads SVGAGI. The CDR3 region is CASSYSQGSSPLHF. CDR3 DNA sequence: TGTGCCAGCAGTTACTCGCAGGGTAGTTCACCCCTCCACTTT.

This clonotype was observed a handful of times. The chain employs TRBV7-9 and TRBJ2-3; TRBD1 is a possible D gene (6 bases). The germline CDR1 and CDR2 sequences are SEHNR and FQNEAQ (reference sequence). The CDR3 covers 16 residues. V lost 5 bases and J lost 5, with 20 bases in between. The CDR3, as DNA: TGTGCCAGCAGCCCCCGGGACACCGGGCGGAGAGATACGCAGTATTTT. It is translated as CASSPRDTGRRDTQYF.

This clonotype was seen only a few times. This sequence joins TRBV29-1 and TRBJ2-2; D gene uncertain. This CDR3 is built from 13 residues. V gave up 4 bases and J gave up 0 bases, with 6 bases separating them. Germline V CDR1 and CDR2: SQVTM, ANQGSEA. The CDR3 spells CSVGRTNTGELFF. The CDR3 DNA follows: TGCAGCGTTGGCAGGACGAACACCGGGGAGCTGTTTTTT.

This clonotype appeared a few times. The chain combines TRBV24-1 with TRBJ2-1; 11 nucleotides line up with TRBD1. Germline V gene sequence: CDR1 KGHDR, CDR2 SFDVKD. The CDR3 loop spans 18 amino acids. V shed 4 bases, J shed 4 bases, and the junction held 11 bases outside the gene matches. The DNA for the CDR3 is TGTGCCACCAGTGACTCTACTTACGGGACAGGGGGTTACAATGAGCAGTTCTTC. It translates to CATSDSTYGTGGYNEQFF.

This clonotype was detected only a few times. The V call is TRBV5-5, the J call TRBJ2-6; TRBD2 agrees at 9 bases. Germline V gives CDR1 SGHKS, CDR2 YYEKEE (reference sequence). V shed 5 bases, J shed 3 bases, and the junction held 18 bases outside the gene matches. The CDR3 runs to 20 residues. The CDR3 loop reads CASRPEAGGLVVDGANVLTF. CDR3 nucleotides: TGTGCCAGCAGGCCCGAGGCGGGGGGGCTAGTTGTTGATGGGGCCAACGTCCTGACTTTC.

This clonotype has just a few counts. CDR3 residues: CSARVKAGDTQTLPLETQYF. CDR3 nucleotide sequence: TGCAGTGCTAGAGTCAAGGCGGGAGACACCCAGACACTTCCCCTAGAGACCCAGTACTTC. This chain links TRBV20-1 with TRBJ2-5; 7 bases agree with TRBD2. Trimming took 1 base from V and 4 from J; bases not matched to a gene: 24. This CDR3 comprises 20 residues. Per germline, CDR1 DFQATT and CDR2 SNEGSKA (reference sequence).

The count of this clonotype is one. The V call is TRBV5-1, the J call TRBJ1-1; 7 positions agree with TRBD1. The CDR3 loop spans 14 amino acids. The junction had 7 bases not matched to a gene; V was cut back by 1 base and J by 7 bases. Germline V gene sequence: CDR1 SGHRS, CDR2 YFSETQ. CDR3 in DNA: TGCGCCAGCAGCTTGTGGACAGGATACGGTGAAGCTTTCTTT. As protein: CASSLWTGYGEAFF.

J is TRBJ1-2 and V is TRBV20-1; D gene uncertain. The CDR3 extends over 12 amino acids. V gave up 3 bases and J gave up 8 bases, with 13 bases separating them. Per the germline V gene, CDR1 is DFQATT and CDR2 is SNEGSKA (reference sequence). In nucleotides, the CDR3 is TGCAGTGCTAGTGCCCGACCTTGGGGCTACACCTTC. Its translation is CSASARPWGYTF.

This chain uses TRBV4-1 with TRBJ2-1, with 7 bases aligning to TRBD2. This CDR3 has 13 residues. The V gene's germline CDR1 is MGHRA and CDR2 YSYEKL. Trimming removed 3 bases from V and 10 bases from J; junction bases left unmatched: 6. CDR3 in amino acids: CASSQREAGEQFF. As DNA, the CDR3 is TGCGCCAGCAGCCAGCGGGAAGCGGGGGAGCAGTTCTTC.

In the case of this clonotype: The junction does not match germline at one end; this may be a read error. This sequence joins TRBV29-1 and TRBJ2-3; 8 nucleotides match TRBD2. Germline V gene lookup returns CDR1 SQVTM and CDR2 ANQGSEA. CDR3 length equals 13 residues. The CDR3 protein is CSVGGRSADAQYF. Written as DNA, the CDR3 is TGCAGCGTTGGCGGGAGGTCCGCAGATGCGCAGTATTTT.

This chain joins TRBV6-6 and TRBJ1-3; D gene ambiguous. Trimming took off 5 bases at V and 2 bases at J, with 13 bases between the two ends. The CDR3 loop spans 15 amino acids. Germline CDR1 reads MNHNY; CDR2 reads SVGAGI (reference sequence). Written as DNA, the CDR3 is TGTGCCAGCAGTGCAATCCTATGGGCTGGAAACACCATATATTTT. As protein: CASSAILWAGNTIYF.

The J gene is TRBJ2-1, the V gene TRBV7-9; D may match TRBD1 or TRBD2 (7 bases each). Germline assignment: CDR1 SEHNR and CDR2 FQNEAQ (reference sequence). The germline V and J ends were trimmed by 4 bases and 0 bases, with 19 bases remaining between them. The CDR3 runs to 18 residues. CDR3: CASSSTQGRESSYNEQFF. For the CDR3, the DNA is TGTGCCAGCAGCTCCACACAGGGGCGGGAGAGCTCCTACAATGAGCAGTTCTTC.

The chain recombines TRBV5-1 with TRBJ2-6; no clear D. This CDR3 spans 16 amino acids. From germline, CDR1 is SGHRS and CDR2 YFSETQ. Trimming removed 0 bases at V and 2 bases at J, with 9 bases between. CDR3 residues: CASSLGQEAGANVLTF. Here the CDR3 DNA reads TGCGCCAGCAGCTTGGGACAAGAGGCTGGGGCCAACGTCCTGACTTTC.

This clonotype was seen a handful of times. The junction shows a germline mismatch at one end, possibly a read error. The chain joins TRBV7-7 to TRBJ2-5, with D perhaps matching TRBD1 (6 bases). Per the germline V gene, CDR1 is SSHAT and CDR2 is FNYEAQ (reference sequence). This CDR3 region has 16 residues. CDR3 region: CASSLGLDRHQETQYF. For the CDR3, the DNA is TGTGCTAGCAGCTTGGGTCTGGACAGACACCAAGAGACCCAGTACTTC.

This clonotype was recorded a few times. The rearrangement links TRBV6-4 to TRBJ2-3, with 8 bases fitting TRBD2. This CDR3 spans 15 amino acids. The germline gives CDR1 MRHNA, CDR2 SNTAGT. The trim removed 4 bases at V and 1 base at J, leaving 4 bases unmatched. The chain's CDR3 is CASSVSGGGTDTQYF. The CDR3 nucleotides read TGTGCCAGCAGTGTGTCGGGGGGGGGCACAGATACGCAGTATTTT.

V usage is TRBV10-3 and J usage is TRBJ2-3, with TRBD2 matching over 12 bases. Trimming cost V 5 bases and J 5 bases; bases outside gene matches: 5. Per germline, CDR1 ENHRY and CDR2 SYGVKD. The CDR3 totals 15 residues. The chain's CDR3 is CAISTSGGFEDTQYF. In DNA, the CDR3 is TGTGCCATCAGTACTAGCGGGGGGTTTGAAGATACGCAGTATTTT.

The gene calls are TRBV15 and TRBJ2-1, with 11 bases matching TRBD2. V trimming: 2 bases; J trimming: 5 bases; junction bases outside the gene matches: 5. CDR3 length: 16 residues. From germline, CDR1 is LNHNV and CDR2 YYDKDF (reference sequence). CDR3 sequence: CATSRTLAGGDNEQFF. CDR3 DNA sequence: TGTGCCACCAGCAGAACCCTAGCGGGGGGCGACAATGAGCAGTTCTTC.

The CDR3 spells CAWNLAGGVAKNIQYF. Written as DNA, the CDR3 is TGTGCCTGGAATCTAGCGGGAGGTGTAGCCAAAAACATTCAGTACTTC. The chain has TRBV30 and TRBJ2-4, with TRBD2 matching 11 bases. The V and J ends lost 4 bases and 0 bases, in that order; junction bases with no gene match: 5. Germline V gives CDR1 GTSNPN, CDR2 SVGIG (reference sequence). The CDR3 runs to 16 residues.

The CDR3 nucleotides are TGTGCCAGCAGCTTGAAACCAGGGACCGACTATGGCTACACCTTC. Translated, it gives CASSLKPGTDYGYTF. The V call is TRBV7-3, the J call TRBJ1-2; a possible D gene is TRBD1 (5 bases). V lost 3 bases, J lost 3 bases, and 14 bases lay in between. The CDR3 has 15 residues. In germline, CDR1 is SGHTA, CDR2 FQGTGA.

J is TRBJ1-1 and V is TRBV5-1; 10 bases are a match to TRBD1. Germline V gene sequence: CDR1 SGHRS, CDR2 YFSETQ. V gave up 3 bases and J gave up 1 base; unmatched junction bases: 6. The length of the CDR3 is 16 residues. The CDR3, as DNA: TGCGCCAGCAGCTCCCGGACAGGGGGAGAGAACACTGAAGCTTTCTTT. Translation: CASSSRTGGENTEAFF.

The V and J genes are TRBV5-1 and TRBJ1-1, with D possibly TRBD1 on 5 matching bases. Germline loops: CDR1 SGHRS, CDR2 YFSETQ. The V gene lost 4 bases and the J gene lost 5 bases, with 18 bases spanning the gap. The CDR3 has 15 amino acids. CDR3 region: CASSLLGQGDTEAFF. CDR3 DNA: TGCGCCAGCAGCCTCCTCGGGCAGGGCGATACTGAAGCTTTCTTT.

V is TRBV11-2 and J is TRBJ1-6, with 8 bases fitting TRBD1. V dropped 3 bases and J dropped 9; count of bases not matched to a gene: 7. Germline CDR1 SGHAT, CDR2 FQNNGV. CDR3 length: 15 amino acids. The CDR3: CASSFPGGAGSPLHF. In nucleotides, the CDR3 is TGTGCCAGCAGCTTCCCAGGGGGCGCGGGTTCACCCCTCCACTTT.

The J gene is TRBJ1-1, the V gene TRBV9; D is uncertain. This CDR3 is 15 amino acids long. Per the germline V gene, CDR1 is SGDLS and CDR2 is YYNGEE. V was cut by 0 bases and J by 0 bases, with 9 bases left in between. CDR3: CASSVDGSVNTEAFF. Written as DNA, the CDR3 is TGTGCCAGCAGCGTAGACGGCAGTGTGAACACTGAAGCTTTCTTT.

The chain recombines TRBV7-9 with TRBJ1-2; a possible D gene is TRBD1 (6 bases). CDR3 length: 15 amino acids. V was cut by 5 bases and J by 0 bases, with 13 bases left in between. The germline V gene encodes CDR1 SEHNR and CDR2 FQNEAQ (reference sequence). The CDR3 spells CASSTDRSSNYGYTF. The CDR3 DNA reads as TGTGCCAGCAGCACTGACAGGAGCTCTAACTATGGCTACACCTTC.

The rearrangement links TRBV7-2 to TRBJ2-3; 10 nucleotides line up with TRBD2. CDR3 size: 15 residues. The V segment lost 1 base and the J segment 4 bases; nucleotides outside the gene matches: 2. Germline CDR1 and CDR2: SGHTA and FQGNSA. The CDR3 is CASSLELAGSDTQYF. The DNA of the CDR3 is TGTGCCAGCAGCTTAGAACTAGCGGGGTCAGATACGCAGTATTTT.

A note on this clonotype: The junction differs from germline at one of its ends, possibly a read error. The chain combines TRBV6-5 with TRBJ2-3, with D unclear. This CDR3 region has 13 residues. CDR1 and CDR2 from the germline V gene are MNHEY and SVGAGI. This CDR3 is CDSSYSNGVTQYF. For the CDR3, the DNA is TGTGACAGCAGTTACTCCAACGGCGTTACGCAGTATTTT.

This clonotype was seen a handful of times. CDR3 DNA: TGTGCCAGCAGCCAAGGACTCTACACAGATACGCAGTATTTT. Protein sequence: CASSQGLYTDTQYF. The V and J genes are TRBV4-2 and TRBJ2-3; D not certain. V was pared by 1 base and J by 2 bases, with 7 bases between. Looked up from germline, CDR1 is LGHNA and CDR2 is YNFKEQ. This CDR3 spans 14 amino acids.